This TCR beta chain originates from a study of T-cell reconstitution after alpha-beta-depleted transplantation in children. Broader study findings: Hyperexpanded clones declined; after one year, newly produced T cells mostly supplied diversity.

Unique molecular identifiers were used to barcode this TCRbeta library. TCRdb ran MiXCR on the PCR reads and lists one entry per CDR3 protein. The sample lists hundreds of thousands of distinct CDR3 sequences; around 13% were seen once. For this clonotype: Its specificity is unknown.

Germline V CDR1 and CDR2: SGHVS, FNYEAQ. CDR3 length: 13 residues. V lost 1 base, J lost 8 bases, and 9 bases lay in between. The input for sequencing was PBMCs, taken before TCRalphabeta/CD19-depleted stem cell transplant. This clonotype was obtained from a girl aged 2-10 years with congenital amegakaryocytic thrombocytopenia, due to receive a stem cell transplant. J is TRBJ2-1 and V is TRBV7-6, with D tentatively TRBD2 (5 bases). DNA for the CDR3: TGTGCCAGCAGCTTAGTTGGGGAGCATGAGCAGTTCTTC. This encodes CASSLVGEHEQFF.